This T cell receptor beta chain was profiled in a study of blood T cell repertoires in COVID-19. On the study more broadly: Specimens from acute and convalescent COVID-19 originated in the United States, Italy and Spain. Nucleic acid was either cDNA or gDNA, and it came from T cells, B-cell-depleted T cells, or PBMCs.

Trimming removed 5 bases from V and 8 bases from J, with 12 bases in between. The CDR3 spans 11 residues. Germline-derived CDR1 and CDR2 are DFQATT and SNEGSKA (reference sequence). As processed by the authors: The authors estimated nucleated cell counts from reference gene primer amplification. The method was immunoSEQ multiplex PCR; TCRdb's version includes in-frame clones alone and lacks a portion of them. V and J calls and clone size come straight from that table; D and trimming were deduced from the DNA. The table includes 110,000 to 150,000 clones, nearly 90% detected once. This TCR was sampled from a man between 65 and 85 years old with acute or convalescent COVID-19. The source material was peripheral blood. The V and J genes are TRBV20-1 and TRBJ1-1; no definite D call. CDR3 amino acids: CSALLTEEAFF. In DNA, the CDR3 is TGCAGTGCTCTGTTGACGGAGGAAGCTTTCTTT.